The 9 T cell receptor beta chains reported below all come from one sample, sequenced in a study of shared T cell receptors in the human thymus. TCRdb's copy holds only in-frame clones and misses some; the assay was immunoSEQ multiplex PCR. In the table there are hundreds of thousands of clones, more than 70% of which are singletons. This sample was shared with a second study, whose subject was human thymus T cells.

The sequenced sample consisted of thymocytes. The receptors shown here come from a boy in the first two years of life with a congenital heart defect.

CDR3: CASSQGFGAGSNEQYF. The CDR3 bases are TGCGCCAGCAGCCAAGGGTTTGGGGCGGGATCGAACGAGCAGTACTTC. The chain joins TRBV4-3 to TRBJ2-7, with D perhaps TRBD2 (6 bases). Trimming stripped 1 base from V and 5 bases from J, with 18 bases between. Germline CDR1 LGHNA, CDR2 YSLEER. The CDR3 extends over 16 amino acids.

The gene calls are TRBV15 and TRBJ2-3; TRBD2 agrees at 9 bases. This CDR3 spans 16 amino acids. Germline assignment: CDR1 LNHNV and CDR2 YYDKDF (reference sequence). Trimming cost V 4 bases and J 4 bases; bases outside gene matches: 9. The CDR3 reads CATSKIAGDNPDTQYF. The CDR3 coding sequence is TGTGCCACCAGCAAAATAGCGGGAGATAATCCAGATACGCAGTATTTT.

The chain links TRBV28 to TRBJ2-7; 7 bases align to TRBD2. The germline gives CDR1 MDHEN, CDR2 SYDVKM. With 5 bases clipped from V and 2 bases from J, the junction kept 6 bases outside the gene matches. This CDR3 region has 14 residues. The CDR3 DNA follows: TGTGCCAGCAGTAGCGGGACCGTGACCTACGAGCAGTACTTC. It codes for CASSSGTVTYEQYF.

The genes are TRBV5-8 and TRBJ1-6, with TRBD1 identical over 10 bases. This CDR3 is 15 amino acids long. Germline CDR1 SGHTS, CDR2 YDEGEE. V shed 2 bases, J shed 8 bases, and the junction held 4 bases outside the gene matches. The CDR3 DNA reads as TGTGCCAGCAGCTTCGGCGGGACAGGGGATTCACCCCTCCACTTT. It translates to CASSFGGTGDSPLHF. Full variable domain (remainder filled in from reference TRBV5-8 and TRBJ1-6): EAGVTQSPTHLIKTRGQQATLRCSPISGHTSVYWYQQALGLGLQFLLWYDEGEERNRGNFPPRFSGRQFPNYSSELNVNALELEDSALYLCASSFGGTGDSPLHFGNGTRLTVT.

This rearrangement joins TRBV7-2 to TRBJ2-1, with TRBD2 matching 10 bases. Germline V gives CDR1 SGHTA, CDR2 FQGNSA. CDR3 length: 16 residues. The trim removed 5 bases at V and 5 bases at J, leaving 9 bases unmatched. CDR3 coding DNA: TGTGCCAGCAGCAAACGGACTAGCGGAGCAGACAATGAGCAGTTCTTC. It codes for CASSKRTSGADNEQFF.

CDR3 nucleotide sequence: TGTGCCAGCAGCTTGCACAGCGGGGTAACAGATACGCAGTATTTT. Its translation: CASSLHSGVTDTQYF. The chain links TRBV7-3 to TRBJ2-3; 7 bases agree with TRBD2. Germline loops: CDR1 SGHTA, CDR2 FQGTGA. There are 15 residues in the CDR3. V was pared by 3 bases and J by 3 bases, with 6 bases of the junction left unmatched.

J is TRBJ2-2 and V is TRBV4-3, with D perhaps matching TRBD2 (5 bases). V dropped 2 bases and J dropped 3 bases, with 19 bases sitting between them. CDR3 length: 18 residues. Germline V gene sequence: CDR1 LGHNA, CDR2 YSLEER. Here the CDR3 reads CASSQRPPGIVDTGELFF. For the CDR3, the DNA is TGCGCCAGCAGCCAACGACCCCCGGGGATAGTCGACACCGGGGAGCTGTTTTTT.

This chain links TRBV4-1 with TRBJ1-5; D might be TRBD1 (5 bases). Germline assignment: CDR1 MGHRA and CDR2 YSYEKL. This CDR3 has 16 amino acids. The V and J ends lost 0 bases and 4 bases respectively, with 13 bases between them. The CDR3 nucleotides read TGCGCCAGCAGCCAAGATCGAGGAGGGGCGAATCAGCCCCAGCATTTT. Translation gives CASSQDRGGANQPQHF.

The chain is built from TRBV4-1 and TRBJ2-1; 7 positions match TRBD2. The CDR3 length is 16 residues. The J segment lost 5 bases and the V segment lost 3 bases, leaving 10 bases of the junction unmatched. The germline gives CDR1 MGHRA, CDR2 YSYEKL. CDR3 in amino acids: CASSHVQSSGNNEQFF. DNA for the CDR3: TGCGCCAGCAGCCATGTTCAGTCTAGCGGAAACAATGAGCAGTTCTTC.